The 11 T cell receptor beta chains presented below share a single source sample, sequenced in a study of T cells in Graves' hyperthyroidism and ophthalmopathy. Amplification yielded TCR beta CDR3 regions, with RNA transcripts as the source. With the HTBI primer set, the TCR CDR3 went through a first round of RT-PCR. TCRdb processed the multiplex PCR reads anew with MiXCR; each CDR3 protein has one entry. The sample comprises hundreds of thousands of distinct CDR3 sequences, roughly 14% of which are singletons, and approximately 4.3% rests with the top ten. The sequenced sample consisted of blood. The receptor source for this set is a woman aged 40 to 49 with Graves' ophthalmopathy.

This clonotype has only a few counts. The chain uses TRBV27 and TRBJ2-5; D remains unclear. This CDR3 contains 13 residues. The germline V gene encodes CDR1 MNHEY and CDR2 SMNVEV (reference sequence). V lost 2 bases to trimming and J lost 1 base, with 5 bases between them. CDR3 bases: TGTGCCAGCAGTTTACAGACCCAAGAGACCCAGTACTTC. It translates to CASSLQTQETQYF.

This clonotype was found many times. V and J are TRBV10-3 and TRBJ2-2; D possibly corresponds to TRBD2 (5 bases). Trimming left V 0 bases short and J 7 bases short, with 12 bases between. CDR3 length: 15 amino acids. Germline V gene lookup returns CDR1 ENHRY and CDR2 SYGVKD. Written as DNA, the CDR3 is TGTGCCATCAGTGAGTCGGGAGATGACATCGGGGAGCTGTTTTTT. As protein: CAISESGDDIGELFF.

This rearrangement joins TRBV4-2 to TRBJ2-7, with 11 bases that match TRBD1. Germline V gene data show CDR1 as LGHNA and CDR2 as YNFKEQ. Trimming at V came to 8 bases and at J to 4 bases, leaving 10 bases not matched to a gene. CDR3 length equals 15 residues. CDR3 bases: TGTGCCAGCGGACAGCCCGGGACAGGGGGTTACGAGCAGTACTTC. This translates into CASGQPGTGGYEQYF.

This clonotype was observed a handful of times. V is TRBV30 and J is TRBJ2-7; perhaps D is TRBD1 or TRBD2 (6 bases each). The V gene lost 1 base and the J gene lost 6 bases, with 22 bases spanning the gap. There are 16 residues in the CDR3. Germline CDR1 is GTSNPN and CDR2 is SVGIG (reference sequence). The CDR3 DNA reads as TGTGCCTGGAGTGCATATTTGTGGGGGGCAGGGGTCGAGCAGTACTTC. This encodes CAWSAYLWGAGVEQYF.

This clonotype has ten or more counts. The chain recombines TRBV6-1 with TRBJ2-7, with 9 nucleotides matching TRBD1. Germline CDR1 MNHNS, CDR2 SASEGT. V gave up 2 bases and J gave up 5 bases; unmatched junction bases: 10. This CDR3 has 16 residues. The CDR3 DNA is TGTGCCAGCAGTGAAATACCGGGACAGGGTACCGACGAGCAGTACTTC. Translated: CASSEIPGQGTDEQYF.

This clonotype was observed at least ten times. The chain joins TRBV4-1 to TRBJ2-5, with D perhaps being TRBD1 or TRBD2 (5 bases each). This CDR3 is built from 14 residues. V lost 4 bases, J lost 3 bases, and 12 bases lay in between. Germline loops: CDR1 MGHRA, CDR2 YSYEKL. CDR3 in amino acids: CASSPEGTEETQYF. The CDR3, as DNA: TGCGCCAGCAGCCCCGAGGGGACCGAAGAGACCCAGTACTTC.

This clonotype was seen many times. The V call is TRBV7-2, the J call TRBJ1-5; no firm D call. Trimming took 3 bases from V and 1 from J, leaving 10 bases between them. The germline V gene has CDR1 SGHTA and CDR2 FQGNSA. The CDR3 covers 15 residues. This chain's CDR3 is CASSFSTNSNQPQHF. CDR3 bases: TGTGCCAGCAGCTTCAGCACTAACAGCAATCAGCCCCAGCATTTT. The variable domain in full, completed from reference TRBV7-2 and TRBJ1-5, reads GAGVSQSPSNKVTEKGKDVELRCDPISGHTALYWYRQSLGQGLEFLIYFQGNSAPDKSGLPSDRFSAERTGGSVSTLTIQRTQQEDSAVYLCASSFSTNSNQPQHFGDGTRLSIL.

CDR3 bases: TGTGCCAGCAGTGTGTCTAGCGGGACGTGGGAGACCCAGTACTTC. This codes for CASSVSSGTWETQYF. The chain has TRBV2 and TRBJ2-5; 9 nucleotides align to TRBD2. Germline V gives CDR1 SNHLY, CDR2 FYNNEI. J gave up 5 bases and V 4 bases, and 8 bases lay outside the gene matches. This CDR3 is built from 15 residues.

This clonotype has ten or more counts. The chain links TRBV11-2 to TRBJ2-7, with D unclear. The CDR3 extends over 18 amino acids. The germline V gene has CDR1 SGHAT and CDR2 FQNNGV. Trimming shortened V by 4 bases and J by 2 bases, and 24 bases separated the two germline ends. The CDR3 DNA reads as TGTGCCAGCAGCTCCACCGGCGAGGATCTCGTCCCCACCTACGAGCAGTACTTC. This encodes CASSSTGEDLVPTYEQYF.

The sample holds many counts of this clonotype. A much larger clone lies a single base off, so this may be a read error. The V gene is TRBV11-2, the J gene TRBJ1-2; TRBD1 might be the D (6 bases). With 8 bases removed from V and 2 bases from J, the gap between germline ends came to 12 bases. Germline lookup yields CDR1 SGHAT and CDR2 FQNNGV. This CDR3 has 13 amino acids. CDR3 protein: CASGPGANYGYTF. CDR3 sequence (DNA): TGTGCCAGCGGCCCGGGGGCGAACTATGGCTACACCTTC. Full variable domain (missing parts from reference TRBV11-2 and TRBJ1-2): EAGVAQSPRYKIIEKRQSVAFWCNPISGHATLYWYQQILGQGPKLLIQFQNNGVVDDSQLPKDRFSAERLKGVDSTLKIQPAKLEDSAVYLCASGPGANYGYTFGSGTRLTVV.

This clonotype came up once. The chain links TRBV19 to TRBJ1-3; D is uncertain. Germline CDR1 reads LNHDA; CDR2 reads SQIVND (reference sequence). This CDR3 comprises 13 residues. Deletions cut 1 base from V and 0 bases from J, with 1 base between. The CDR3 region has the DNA TGTGCCAGTAGTATAGTCTCTGGAAACACCATATATTTT. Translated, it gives CASSIVSGNTIYF. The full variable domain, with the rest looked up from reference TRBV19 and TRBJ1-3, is DGGITQSPKYLFRKEGQNVTLSCEQNLNHDAMYWYRQDPGQGLRLIYYSQIVNDFQKGDIAEGYSVSREKKESFPLTVTSAQKNPTAFYLCASSIVSGNTIYFGEGSWLTVV.